This TCR beta chain comes out of a study of blood T cell repertoires in COVID-19. Study summary: Both acute and convalescent COVID-19 samples were obtained from the United States, Italy and Spain.

Assay used: immunoSEQ multiplex PCR; TCRdb lists only in-frame clones, some missing. Altogether 300,000 to 400,000 clones are present, approximately 86% being singletons, with the ten largest covering less than 9%. The source material was peripheral blood. The TCR sequence derives from a woman aged 60-75 years with COVID-19, enrolled during active disease.

In DNA, the CDR3 is TGTGCCAGCAGCCCTGGGCTAGCGGGGGGCCGCGGAGAGCAGTACTTC. As protein: CASSPGLAGGRGEQYF. This chain uses TRBV7-2 with TRBJ2-7, with 11 bases identical to TRBD2. Germline CDR1 reads SGHTA; CDR2 reads FQGNSA. This CDR3 is built from 16 residues. V trimming: 5 bases; J trimming: 7 bases; junction bases outside the gene matches: 13. Full variable domain (missing parts from reference TRBV7-2 and TRBJ2-7): GAGVSQSPSNKVTEKGKDVELRCDPISGHTALYWYRQSLGQGLEFLIYFQGNSAPDKSGLPSDRFSAERTGGSVSTLTIQRTQQEDSAVYLCASSPGLAGGRGEQYFGPGTRLTVT.